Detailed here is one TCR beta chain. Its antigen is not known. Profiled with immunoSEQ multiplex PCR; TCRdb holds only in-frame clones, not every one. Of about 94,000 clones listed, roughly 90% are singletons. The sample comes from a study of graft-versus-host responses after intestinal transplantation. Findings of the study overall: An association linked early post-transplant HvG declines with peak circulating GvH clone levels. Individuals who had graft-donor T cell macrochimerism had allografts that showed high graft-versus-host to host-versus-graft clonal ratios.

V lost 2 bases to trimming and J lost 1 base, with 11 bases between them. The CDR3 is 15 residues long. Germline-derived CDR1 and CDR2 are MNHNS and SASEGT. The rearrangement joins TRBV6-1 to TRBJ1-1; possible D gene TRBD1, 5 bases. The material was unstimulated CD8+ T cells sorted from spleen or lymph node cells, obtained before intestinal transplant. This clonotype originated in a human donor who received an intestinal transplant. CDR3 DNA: TGTGCCAGCAGTGAATCCCAGGGCGGGAACACTGAAGCTTTCTTT. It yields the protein CASSESQGGNTEAFF.